This TCR beta chain comes out of a study of CD8 T cells in Susac syndrome. Trimming cost V 0 bases and J 7 bases, with 16 bases left between them. The CDR3 is made up of 17 amino acids. Germline loops: CDR1 MGHRA, CDR2 YSYEKL. RNA was extracted with the RNeasy kit, and a quantity of 0.5 to 1 ug was reverse transcribed using random hexamers. Amplification of TCR beta CDR3 spanned 54 Vbeta and 13 Jbeta via immunoSEQ multiplex PCR. TCRdb used MiXCR to reprocess the immunoSEQ multiplex PCR reads, holding one entry per CDR3 protein. The sample yields around 280,000 distinct CDR3 sequences, about 85% seen once. In blood CD8+ and CD4+ T cells, TCR beta underwent sequencing. Stable or active relapsing-remitting multiple sclerosis, untreated and meeting revised McDonald criteria, defined the controls. Negative isolation was applied to CD8+ and CD4+ T cells, and FACS enrichment was applied to TEMRA cells.

This sequence joins TRBV4-1 and TRBJ1-6, with a tentative D call TRBD1 (5 bases). The TCR was taken from a human donor with multiple sclerosis. The sequencing input was CD8+ T cells from PBMCs. This chain's CDR3 is CASSQDMGRIGNSPLHF. CDR3 nucleotides: TGCGCCAGCAGCCAAGATATGGGGCGGATAGGAAATTCACCCCTCCACTTT.